This entry is about one T cell receptor (beta chain). The V gene lost 4 bases and the J gene lost 4 bases, with 10 bases spanning the gap. This CDR3 has 13 residues. Germline V lookup: CDR1 SNHLY, CDR2 FYNNEI. The source of the sample is a study of blood T cell repertoires in COVID-19. The repertoire was sequenced with immunoSEQ multiplex PCR; TCRdb's copy has only in-frame clones and lacks some. The data contain 340,000 or so clones, around 82% of them seen just once; the ten biggest clones take up roughly 3%. Sample: peripheral blood. This TCR was recovered from a man aged 25 to 45 with active or convalescent COVID-19. The gene calls are TRBV2 and TRBJ1-2; D call uncertain. The DNA for the CDR3 is TGTGCCAGCAGTGGTTACAGTCCCTATGGCTACACCTTC. It yields the protein CASSGYSPYGYTF.